Listed below are T cell receptor beta chains from one sample, sequenced in a study of shared clonotypes between healthy human individuals. TCRdb's table, derived via immunoSEQ multiplex PCR, lists solely in-frame clones and lacks some. Among more than 2,000,000 clones, 90% to 95% were seen once, and the ten largest hold 0.39%. The material sequenced was naive CD4+ T cells from PBMCs. These receptor sequences come from a man aged 18 to 30 in good health. Some clones in this sample may be carry-over from other donors' samples. Each CDR3 is given with its conserved first and last residue.

v_call cdr3_aa
TRBV4-2 CASSHGLAGTSTDTQYF
TRBV5-1 CASSLDSGRASYNEQFF
TRBV20-1 CSAPRRGELFF
TRBV5-8 CASSLNAGRGNQPQHF
TRBV15 CATSRGEGGFGEAFF
TRBV21-1 CASSKAVRYEQYF
TRBV6-1 CASSDGGVLYEQYF
TRBV11-1 CASSLGDRGYGYTF
TRBV12-5 CASGLILTGGPLNYGYTF
TRBV5-4 CASSRGDTQYF
TRBV4-3 CASSQDPPPSSGANVLTF
TRBV7-2 CASSFSSAQPQHF
TRBV29-1 CSVDVTGGQTQYF
TRBV5-1 CASSSAKGHSYNEQFF
TRBV6-6 CASNPRQANTGELFF
TRBV6-6 CASSYTFSNQPQHF
TRBV2 CASRRLPGQGRYEQYF
TRBV5-1 CASSTGSVDEQFF
TRBV14 CASSQDLSTDTQYF
TRBV29-1 CSVHRAPSYEQYF
TRBV29-1 CSASQGQNYGYTF
TRBV5-1 CASSSNRGRPAYEQYF
TRBV27 CASSLSAGFGYTF
TRBV5-1 CASSLGGGNGYTF
TRBV11-3 CASSLEPAGALNEQFF
TRBV5-6 CASSSLTRDSYEQYF
TRBV7-6 CASSLGLLGPGELFF
TRBV7-2 CASSLASQRYRRGPDTQYF
TRBV29-1 CSHGRIPGNTIYF
TRBV5-4 CASSSTWDVAKNIQYF
TRBV6-1 CASSAHGNEAFF
TRBV18 CASSPASSGNTIYF
TRBV2 CASSQQSPEMGTQYF
TRBV5-4 CASSGGGQGGGILGNEQFF
TRBV7-9 CASSQPEFRNYGYTF
TRBV5-8 CASSESGLAGVSSEQFF
TRBV18 CASSPGLAGQETQYF
TRBV7-2 CASNPGRGTGANVLTF
TRBV5-1 CASSISPGASNTGELFF
TRBV6-5 CASSSSDREQYF
TRBV7-9 CASSSGLAAYNEQFF
TRBV11-3 CASSKGTGETQYF
TRBV19 CATRGQGMDTQYF
TRBV5-1 CASSRRSRGTEAFF
TRBV28 CASRQQTGANYGYTF
TRBV7-3 CASSLTTATGTGELFF
TRBV30 CAWSVRAYSGNTIYF
TRBV2 CASTMDAPRPQHF
TRBV7-9 CASSFKGGTEAFF
TRBV5-1 CASRRTGSGGETQYF
TRBV7-9 CASSLGWASGVYEQYF
TRBV10-3 CAISGSSGTLAYEQYF
TRBV10-3 CAIRSGGPTQYF
TRBV7-9 CASSLGMLGGELFF
TRBV5-6 CASSLYRVHEQYF